The clone carrying this TCR beta chain was observed a few times. What it binds is unknown. The sample belongs to a study of T cells in Graves' hyperthyroidism and ophthalmopathy. Thyroid ultrasound and orbital computed tomography, with clinical symptoms and serum thyroxine and TRAb, informed diagnoses. V lost 3 bases and J 3 bases, leaving 21 bases between the germline ends. Germline V gene lookup returns CDR1 DFQATT and CDR2 SNEGSKA (reference sequence). The CDR3 totals 16 residues. Study results and limitations: Appearing also in blood were most of the thyroid clonotypes expanded above 0.001. Prediction of ophthalmopathy progression came a median 6.5 months pre-onset. By a 13 V-J model, ophthalmopathy was set apart from stable hyperthyroidism.

Amplified TCR beta CDR3 regions derived from RNA transcripts. Using the HTBI primer set, a first-round RT-PCR was run on the TCR CDR3. TCRdb reprocessed the multiplex PCR reads via MiXCR and lists one record per CDR3 protein. The data show hundreds of thousands of distinct CDR3 sequences, more than 30% seen once. V is TRBV20-1 and J is TRBJ2-7, with D uncertain. Input material: blood. The TCR was taken from a man in his late teens or twenties with Graves' hyperthyroidism. The chain's CDR3 is CSASPLLPRLVYEQYF. The DNA for the CDR3 is TGCAGTGCTAGCCCCCTCCTTCCAAGACTCGTCTACGAGCAGTACTTC.